The T cell receptor (beta chain) under discussion was sequenced for a study of beta chain features in type 1 diabetes. Expressed TCRB transcripts got sequenced, as all isolated RNA was reverse transcribed. Repertoires were generated with immunoSEQ multiplex PCR, while TCRdb's copy carries only in-frame clones and drops some. The sample holds some 99,000 clones, 30% to 40% seen once. A note on this clone: Its matching antigen is unknown.

Germline CDR1 reads MDHEN; CDR2 reads SYDVKM. Trimming removed 4 bases from V and 5 bases from J, with 18 bases in between. This CDR3 comprises 16 residues. General observations from the study: PCR might favor shorter templates, equally in patients and controls.

This sequence was found in a woman between 18 and 30 years old in good health. Sequencing used stem cell memory CD4+ T cells from blood. The rearrangement joins TRBV28 to TRBJ2-1, with D perhaps matching TRBD1 (6 bases). For the CDR3, the DNA is TGTGCCAGCAGTTCCCTTGGGGGCTACGTCCACAATGAGCAGTTCTTC. Its protein product is CASSSLGGYVHNEQFF.